This T cell receptor beta chain was sequenced during a study of shared clonotypes between healthy human individuals. Study summary: Donor ages ranged 18 to 49 years: a couple of women, a few men.

The CDR3 is 16 residues long. Trimming shortened V by 7 bases and J by 0 bases, and 18 bases separated the two germline ends. The germline CDR1 and CDR2 sequences are KGHSY and FQNENV. Clones were read by immunoSEQ multiplex PCR, and TCRdb kept only the in-frame ones, dropping some. The table records 600,000 to 750,000 clones, more than 70% of them present only once. This rearrangement joins TRBV16 to TRBJ1-2; the D gene is possibly TRBD1 (5 bases). This clonotype originated in a woman aged 25-40 years in good health. The sequenced sample consisted of memory CD4+ T cells sorted from blood. Noted subset: CD45RA-negative fraction. CDR3 nucleotides: TGTGCCAGCACCCCGCAGCAAGGGGCAGCTAACTATGGCTACACCTTC. Translating it yields CASTPQQGAANYGYTF.